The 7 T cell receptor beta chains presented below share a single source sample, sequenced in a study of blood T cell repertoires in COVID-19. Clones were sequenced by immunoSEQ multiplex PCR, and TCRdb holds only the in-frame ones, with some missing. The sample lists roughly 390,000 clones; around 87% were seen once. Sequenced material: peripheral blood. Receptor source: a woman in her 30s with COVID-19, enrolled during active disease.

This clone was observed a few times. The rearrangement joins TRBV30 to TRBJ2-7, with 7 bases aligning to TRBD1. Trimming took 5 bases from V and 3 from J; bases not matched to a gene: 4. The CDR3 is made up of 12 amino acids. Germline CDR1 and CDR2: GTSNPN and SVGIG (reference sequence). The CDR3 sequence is CAWARDSYEQYF. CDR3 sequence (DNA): TGTGCCTGGGCCCGGGACAGCTACGAGCAGTACTTC.

DNA of the CDR3: TGTGCCAGCAGTGAAGCGGACAGGGCCGAGACCCAGTACTTC. It codes for CASSEADRAETQYF. This chain uses TRBV2 with TRBJ2-5, with 8 nucleotides matching TRBD1. After removal of 0 bases from V and 5 bases from J, the junction contained 2 bases not matched to a gene. CDR1 SNHLY and CDR2 FYNNEI come from the germline V gene. CDR3 length equals 14 residues.

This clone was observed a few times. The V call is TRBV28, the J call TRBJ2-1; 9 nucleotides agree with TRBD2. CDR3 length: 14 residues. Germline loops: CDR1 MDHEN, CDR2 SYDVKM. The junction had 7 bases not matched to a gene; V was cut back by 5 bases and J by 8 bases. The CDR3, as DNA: TGTGCCAGCAGTGTAGCGGGGGTAGTCTATGAGCAGTTCTTC. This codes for CASSVAGVVYEQFF.

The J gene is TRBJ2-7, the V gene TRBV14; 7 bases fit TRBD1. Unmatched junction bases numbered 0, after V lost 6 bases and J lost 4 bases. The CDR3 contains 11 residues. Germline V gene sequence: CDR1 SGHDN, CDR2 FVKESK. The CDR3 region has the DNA TGTGCCAGCAGGGGACAGTACGAGCAGTACTTC. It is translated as CASRGQYEQYF.

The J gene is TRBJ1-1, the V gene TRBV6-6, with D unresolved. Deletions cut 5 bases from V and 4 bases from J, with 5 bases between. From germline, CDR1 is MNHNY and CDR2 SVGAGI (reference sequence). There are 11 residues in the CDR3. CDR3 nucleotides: TGTGCCAGCAGTCTAGTCACTGAAGCTTTCTTT. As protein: CASSLVTEAFF.

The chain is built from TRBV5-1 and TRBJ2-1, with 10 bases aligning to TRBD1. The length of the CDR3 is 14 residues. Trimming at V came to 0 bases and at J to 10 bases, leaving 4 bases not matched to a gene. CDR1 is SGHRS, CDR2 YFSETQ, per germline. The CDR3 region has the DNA TGCGCCAGCAGCTTGGGGACAGGGGGAAGAGAGCAGTTCTTC. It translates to CASSLGTGGREQFF.

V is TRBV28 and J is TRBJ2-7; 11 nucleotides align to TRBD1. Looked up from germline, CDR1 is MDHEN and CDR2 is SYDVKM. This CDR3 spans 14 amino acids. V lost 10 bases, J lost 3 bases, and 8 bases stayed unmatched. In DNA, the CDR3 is TGTGCCACCGGACAGGGGGCGACCCTCTACGAGCAGTACTTC. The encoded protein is CATGQGATLYEQYF.